Below, 23 T cell receptor beta chains from the same sample are listed, as sequenced in a study of shared clonotypes between healthy human individuals. Assay used: immunoSEQ multiplex PCR; TCRdb lists only in-frame clones, some missing. This sample has about 490,000 clones, with about 79% found just once. The sequenced material came from PBMCs. The receptor source for this set is a woman in her 40s in good health. Some clones in this sample may be carry-over from other donors' samples.

This clone was seen only a few times. V and J are TRBV18 and TRBJ2-5; 10 bases are shared with TRBD2. This CDR3 is 15 amino acids long. The germline CDR1 and CDR2 sequences are KGHSH and LQKENI. The trim removed 5 bases at V and 5 bases at J, leaving 8 bases unmatched. The chain's CDR3 is CASSTKREGRETQYF. CDR3 nucleotides: TGTGCCAGCTCAACTAAGCGGGAGGGCCGGGAGACCCAGTACTTC.

This sequence joins TRBV4-2 and TRBJ2-5; tentatively, D is TRBD1 (5 bases). The DNA end lines up better with TRBJ2-7; the J call may be wrong. Germline V gene data show CDR1 as LGHNA and CDR2 as YNFKEQ. This CDR3 contains 16 residues. The DNA for the CDR3 is TGTGCCAGCAGCCCCCTAGGGGCCGCCTATGACTACGAGCAGTACTTC. This gives the protein CASSPLGAAYDYEQYF.

This clone was observed a single time. This rearrangement joins TRBV6-6 to TRBJ2-1; the D is unclear. CDR1 MNHNY and CDR2 SVGAGI come from the germline V gene (reference sequence). This CDR3 has 11 amino acids. V was trimmed by 6 bases and J by 8 bases, leaving 8 bases between them. Here the CDR3 DNA reads TGTGCCAGCAGCCCACTCCATGAGCAGTTCTTC. Translating gives CASSPLHEQFF.

The chain employs TRBV5-8 and TRBJ1-5; D remains ambiguous. Germline CDR1 SGHTS, CDR2 YDEGEE. With 2 bases removed from V and 13 bases from J, the gap between germline ends came to 13 bases. This CDR3 region has 12 residues. CDR3 sequence: CASSFPSMPQHF. DNA for the CDR3: TGTGCCAGCAGCTTCCCCAGCATGCCACAGCATTTT.

The chain joins TRBV2 to TRBJ2-1, with 7 bases that match TRBD2. The CDR3 spans 14 residues. V was pared by 6 bases and J by 2 bases, with 4 bases of the junction left unmatched. Per the germline V gene, CDR1 is SNHLY and CDR2 is FYNNEI. The CDR3 protein is CASRGGVAYNEQFF. Here the CDR3 DNA reads TGTGCCAGCAGGGGAGGGGTTGCCTACAATGAGCAGTTCTTC.

V is TRBV4-2 and J is TRBJ2-3, with TRBD2 matching over 9 bases. Germline CDR1 reads LGHNA; CDR2 reads YNFKEQ. The CDR3 runs to 14 residues. The V gene end was trimmed by 2 bases and the J gene end by 5 bases; junction bases not matched to a gene: 2. CDR3 protein: CASSQQLAGDTQYF. The CDR3 coding sequence is TGTGCCAGCAGCCAACAACTAGCGGGAGATACGCAGTATTTT.

A few counts support this clone. The chain joins TRBV5-6 to TRBJ2-6; D is perhaps TRBD1 or TRBD2 (6 bases each). V was pared by 3 bases and J by 1 base, with 8 bases between. Per germline, CDR1 SGHDT and CDR2 YYEEEE. The CDR3 is 15 amino acids. The CDR3 protein is CASSWGASGANVLTF. DNA for the CDR3: TGTGCCAGCAGCTGGGGGGCGTCTGGGGCCAACGTCCTGACTTTC.

V is TRBV2 and J is TRBJ2-2; tentative D call: TRBD2 (5 bases). The CDR3 extends over 15 amino acids. Germline loops: CDR1 SNHLY, CDR2 FYNNEI. The V gene lost 3 bases and the J gene lost 6 bases, with 14 bases spanning the gap. As DNA, the CDR3 is TGTGCCAGCAGTGACCCGGACCCCGGGGCCGGGGAGCTGTTTTTT. It is translated as CASSDPDPGAGELFF.

V is TRBV5-4 and J is TRBJ2-3, with 11 bases identical to TRBD2. V dropped 4 bases and J dropped 0; count of bases not matched to a gene: 10. The CDR3 has 18 residues. The germline V gene has CDR1 SGHNT and CDR2 YYREEE (reference sequence). CDR3 in amino acids: CASSPGTSGARSTDTQYF. CDR3 bases: TGTGCCAGCAGCCCCGGGACTAGCGGAGCTCGTAGCACAGATACGCAGTATTTT. Complete variable domain (other parts from reference TRBV5-4 and TRBJ2-3): ETGVTQSPTHLIKTRGQQVTLRCSSQSGHNTVSWYQQALGQGPQFIFQYYREEENGRGNFPPRFSGLQFPNYSSELNVNALELDDSALYLCASSPGTSGARSTDTQYFGPGTRLTVL.

The chain combines TRBV4-1 with TRBJ1-1, with no clear D. With 4 bases removed from V and 1 base from J, the gap between germline ends came to 10 bases. CDR1 is MGHRA, CDR2 YSYEKL, per germline. The CDR3 consists of 14 residues. The CDR3 nucleotides are TGCGCCAGCAGCCTAGCCGACTGGAACACTGAAGCTTTCTTT. Its translation is CASSLADWNTEAFF.

The table lists this clone with a few counts. The chain is built from TRBV7-9 and TRBJ2-1; the match to TRBD1 covers 7 bases. The CDR3 has 14 amino acids. V trimming: 3 bases; J trimming: 7 bases; junction bases outside the gene matches: 6. In germline, CDR1 is SEHNR, CDR2 FQNEAQ (reference sequence). This CDR3 is CASSFPGQANEQFF. The CDR3 DNA reads as TGTGCCAGCAGCTTCCCCGGACAGGCAAATGAGCAGTTCTTC.

The chain carries TRBV7-2 and TRBJ2-5; 8 nucleotides align to TRBD2. The CDR3 is 14 residues long. The germline gives CDR1 SGHTA, CDR2 FQGNSA. The V segment lost 3 bases and the J segment 5 bases; nucleotides outside the gene matches: 5. The CDR3 region is CASSFQAGEETQYF. DNA for the CDR3: TGTGCCAGCAGCTTTCAAGCGGGAGAGGAGACCCAGTACTTC.

The chain combines TRBV20-1 with TRBJ2-4; D is uncertain. CDR3 length: 10 amino acids. Trimming cost V 3 bases and J 6 bases, with 3 bases left between them. The germline V gene encodes CDR1 DFQATT and CDR2 SNEGSKA (reference sequence). The CDR3, as DNA: TGCAGTGCTAGGATAAACATTCAGTACTTC. Protein: CSARINIQYF.

The chain recombines TRBV2 with TRBJ1-1; D is ambiguous. Trimming cost V 4 bases and J 2 bases, with 5 bases left between them. There are 12 residues in the CDR3. Germline CDR1 and CDR2: SNHLY and FYNNEI. CDR3 sequence (DNA): TGTGCCAGCAGTGGGGATAACACTGAAGCTTTCTTT. Translating it yields CASSGDNTEAFF.

The rearrangement links TRBV10-3 to TRBJ2-7; TRBD2 is a possible D gene (5 bases). Germline V gene sequence: CDR1 ENHRY, CDR2 SYGVKD. The ends were cut back, 6 bases at V and 2 bases at J, with 8 bases in the middle. The CDR3 runs 12 residues. CDR3 DNA: TGTGCCATCAGGGACTTCACCTACGAGCAGTACTTC. Protein product: CAIRDFTYEQYF.

This clone was seen a single time. This chain joins TRBV28 and TRBJ2-1; TRBD2 agrees at 9 bases. The CDR3 runs 15 residues. V lost 5 bases and J lost 10; bases outside the gene matches: 12. Germline V CDR1 and CDR2: MDHEN, SYDVKM. This CDR3 is CASSPGTSLPIEQFF. Here the CDR3 DNA reads TGTGCCAGCAGTCCAGGGACTAGCCTCCCAATAGAGCAGTTCTTC.

This clone has ten or more counts. V usage is TRBV28 and J usage is TRBJ1-2; D is undetermined. This CDR3 has 12 residues. Trimming stripped 7 bases from V and 5 bases from J, with 11 bases between. Germline V CDR1 and CDR2: MDHEN, SYDVKM. The chain's CDR3 is CASKGTAYGYTF. For the CDR3, the DNA is TGTGCCAGCAAGGGAACCGCTTATGGCTACACCTTC.

This clone was counted only a few times. V usage is TRBV28 and J usage is TRBJ1-1; unclear D gene. V was shortened by 1 base and J by 8 bases, with 14 bases between the two germline ends. Germline CDR1 and CDR2: MDHEN and SYDVKM. The CDR3 is 14 amino acids. The CDR3 loop is CASSLYSLSSEAFF. The CDR3, as DNA: TGTGCCAGCAGTTTATACAGCCTGTCGAGCGAAGCTTTCTTT.

Comment on this clone: A read error is likely here: a far larger clone is one base away. Other nucleotide sequences from this sample produce the same CDR3. DNA for the CDR3: TGTGCTAGCAGGTTACAGGGACAGGGTGGGCAGCCCCAGCATTTT. Translating it yields CASRLQGQGGQPQHF. The rearrangement joins TRBV28 to TRBJ1-5; 9 bases are shared with TRBD1. The length of the CDR3 is 15 residues. The germline V gene encodes CDR1 MDHEN and CDR2 SYDVKM.

Concerning this clone itself: A clone one base away is much larger, so this may be a read error. The same CDR3 arises from other DNA sequences in this sample as well. The chain's CDR3 is CASSLGLMGAEAFF. The CDR3 bases are TGTGCCAGCAGCTTAGGTCTGATGGGGGCTGAAGCTTTCTTT. J is TRBJ1-1 and V is TRBV7-9; tentative D call: TRBD1 (5 bases). With 1 base removed from V and 6 bases from J, the gap between germline ends came to 12 bases. The CDR3 length is 14 residues. CDR1 SEHNR and CDR2 FQNEAQ come from the germline V gene (reference sequence).

This clone appeared a few times. V gene TRBV30 combines with J gene TRBJ1-1, with TRBD1 matching over 7 bases. V lost 3 bases to trimming and J lost 1 base; unmatched junction nucleotides: 2. Germline V gene sequence: CDR1 GTSNPN, CDR2 SVGIG (reference sequence). CDR3 length: 13 amino acids. This chain's CDR3 is CAWSGQENTEAFF. CDR3 DNA sequence: TGTGCCTGGAGCGGACAGGAGAACACTGAAGCTTTCTTT.

CDR3 protein: CASSLAPGTSLYEQYF. The CDR3 DNA is TGCGCCAGCAGCTTGGCCCCTGGGACTAGCTTGTACGAGCAGTACTTC. This chain connects TRBV5-1 to TRBJ2-7; TRBD2 matches at 9 bases. This CDR3 comprises 16 residues. V dropped 0 bases and J dropped 4; count of bases not matched to a gene: 8. Germline V CDR1 and CDR2: SGHRS, YFSETQ.

The chain uses TRBV7-9 and TRBJ1-5; no definite D call. V lost 3 bases to trimming and J lost 7 bases, with 7 bases between them. The CDR3 has 12 residues. CDR1 and CDR2 from the germline V gene are SEHNR and FQNEAQ (reference sequence). In nucleotides, the CDR3 is TGTGCCAGCAGCTTCGATTTGCAGCCCCAGCATTTT. It is translated as CASSFDLQPQHF.